What follows are 15 T cell receptor beta chains derived from one specimen sequenced in a study of immune characterization of retroperitoneal liposarcoma. TCRdb analysed the PCR reads with MiXCR anew, one entry per CDR3 protein. The table has roughly 11,000 distinct CDR3 sequences, 45% to 55% seen once. The sequencing input was tumor tissue. These receptors all stem from a female donor with retroperitoneal liposarcoma.

A few counts support this clonotype. This sequence joins TRBV12-3 or TRBV12-4 and TRBJ2-5, with TRBD2 identical over 10 bases. J gave up 11 bases and V 6 bases, and 18 bases lay outside the gene matches. The CDR3 has 16 amino acids. The CDR3 sequence is CASSPLAGIMRDEQYF. In DNA, the CDR3 is TGTGCCAGCAGCCCACTAGCGGGGATTATGCGAGATGAGCAGTACTTC.

There are a few counts of this clonotype. The genes are TRBV6-1 and TRBJ1-2; D gene unclear. The germline V gene encodes CDR1 MNHNS and CDR2 SASEGT. This CDR3 spans 14 amino acids. Trimming cost V 0 bases and J 5 bases, with 10 bases left between them. The CDR3, as DNA: TGTGCCAGCAGTGAAGCGAGTGGCGGTTATGGCTACACCTTC. It yields the protein CASSEASGGYGYTF.

There are a few counts of this clonotype. The rearrangement uses TRBV6-1 and TRBJ2-4; D might be TRBD1 or TRBD2, each matching 5 bases. CDR1 and CDR2 (germline): MNHNS, SASEGT. CDR3 length: 12 residues. V lost 7 bases to trimming and J lost 5 bases, with 9 bases between them. As DNA, the CDR3 is TGTGCCAGCACGGGGCTGGAAAACATTCAGTACTTC. This codes for CASTGLENIQYF.

Comment on this clonotype: A much larger clone sits a single nucleotide away, making a read error possible. V and J are TRBV6-6 and TRBJ2-3; tentatively, D is TRBD1 or TRBD2 (6 bases each). The better agreement between TRBJ2-1 and the DNA end casts doubt on the J call. The CDR3 runs 11 residues. The germline gives CDR1 MNHNY, CDR2 SVGAGI (reference sequence). The CDR3 reads CASSIRGPQFF. CDR3 DNA: TGTGCCAGCAGTATACGGGGGCCCCAGTTCTTC.

The rearrangement uses TRBV6-5 and TRBJ2-2; possible D gene TRBD1, 6 bases. The CDR3 loop spans 14 amino acids. V lost 0 bases and J 9 bases, leaving 11 bases between the germline ends. Per the germline V gene, CDR1 is MNHEY and CDR2 is SVGAGI. The CDR3 spells CASSYSRTVRELFF. The CDR3 DNA reads TGTGCCAGCAGTTACTCGCGGACAGTAAGGGAGCTGTTTTTT.

The gene calls are TRBV6-1 and TRBJ2-1; 8 positions agree with TRBD2. The germline gives CDR1 MNHNS, CDR2 SASEGT. The V and J ends lost 4 bases and 3 bases, in that order; junction bases with no gene match: 5. The CDR3 sequence is 15 residues long. The chain's CDR3 is CASSATSGNYNEQFF. As DNA, the CDR3 is TGTGCCAGCAGTGCCACTAGCGGAAACTACAATGAGCAGTTCTTC.

The chain couples TRBV12-3 or TRBV12-4 to TRBJ2-1; 16 bases agree with TRBD2. The CDR3 consists of 14 residues. V dropped 5 bases and J dropped 9; count of bases not matched to a gene: 1. CDR3 DNA sequence: TGTGCCAGCAGTGGGACTAGCGGGAGGGTTGAGCAGTTCTTC. It yields the protein CASSGTSGRVEQFF.

Notes on this clonotype: The CDR3 does not close with the conserved phenylalanine or tryptophan, likely indicating a read error. The chain employs TRBV6-1 and TRBJ2-7; 9 positions agree with TRBD2. The CDR3 consists of 15 residues. Germline CDR1 reads MNHNS; CDR2 reads SASEGT. The CDR3 nucleotides read TGTACCAGCAGTGAATTTAGCGGGAGCTCCTACGAGCAGTACTCC. This gives the protein CTSSEFSGSSYEQYS.

The chain joins TRBV6-4 to TRBJ2-1; 12 bases align to TRBD2. The end of the DNA aligns better with TRBJ2-7, so the J call may be wrong. The CDR3 has 15 residues. In germline, CDR1 is MRHNA, CDR2 SNTAGT. Here the CDR3 DNA reads TGTGCCAGCAGTCGACTAGCGGGAGTAGGTAATGCGCAGTACTTC. Its translation is CASSRLAGVGNAQYF.

In this sample, this clonotype turned up a few times. The rearrangement uses TRBV6-4 and TRBJ2-3; weak D call: TRBD2 (6 bases). Judging by the DNA end, TRBJ2-7 fits better; the J call may be wrong. CDR1 and CDR2 (germline): MRHNA, SNTAGT. This CDR3 has 16 amino acids. CDR3 sequence (DNA): TGTGCCAGCAGTGACTCAACCGGGACTCCCCCCAATGAGCAGTACTTC. Protein product: CASSDSTGTPPNEQYF.

This chain connects TRBV6-1 to TRBJ2-1; D is perhaps TRBD2 (6 bases). The J call may be in error: the DNA end matches TRBJ2-5 better. Germline V gene sequence: CDR1 MNHNS, CDR2 SASEGT. The CDR3 consists of 15 residues. CDR3 nucleotides: TGTGCCAGCAGTTACGGCGGGGACGCCAAAGAGACCCAGTACTTC. It encodes CASSYGGDAKETQYF.

The chain employs TRBV12-3 or TRBV12-4 and TRBJ2-7; a possible D gene is TRBD2 (6 bases). CDR3 length equals 13 residues. Trimming shortened V by 4 bases and J by 7 bases, and 14 bases separated the two germline ends. CDR3 residues: CASSWGEVQEQYF. The CDR3, as DNA: TGTGCCAGCAGTTGGGGGGAGGTGCAGGAGCAGTACTTC.

A word on this clonotype: This could be a read error, since a much larger clone is one nucleotide away. The V call is TRBV12-3 or TRBV12-4, the J call TRBJ2-7, with 8 bases that match TRBD2. Trimming at V came to 7 bases and at J to 7 bases, leaving 12 bases not matched to a gene. The CDR3 has 14 amino acids. CDR3 DNA: TGTGCCAGCACGGTAGCGGGGAGAAACAATGAGCAGTACTTC. Translated, it gives CASTVAGRNNEQYF.

J is TRBJ2-1 and V is TRBV6-5; TRBD2 matches at 10 bases. V was pared by 2 bases and J by 4 bases, with 2 bases of the junction left unmatched. CDR1 is MNHEY and CDR2 is SVGAGI in the germline V gene. The length of the CDR3 is 15 residues. CDR3 nucleotides: TGTGCCAGCAGTTACACAGCGGGAGGGTACAATGAGCAGTTCTTC. As protein: CASSYTAGGYNEQFF.

This clonotype has only a few counts. CDR3 residues: CASSEFGGGLNEKLFF. CDR3 nucleotide sequence: TGTGCCAGCAGTGAATTCGGGGGGGGGTTAAATGAAAAACTGTTTTTT. This chain connects TRBV6-1 to TRBJ1-4; TRBD1 might be the D (5 bases). The CDR3 length is 16 residues. The V gene lost 2 bases and the J gene lost 5 bases, with 15 bases spanning the gap. Germline V gene data show CDR1 as MNHNS and CDR2 as SASEGT.